Each of the 25 T cell receptor beta chains below was sequenced from the same sample in a study of molecular identifiers for immune sequencing clone quantification. TCRdb re-called the PCR reads through MiXCR, storing one row per CDR3 protein. Among some 65,000 distinct CDR3 sequences listed, under 20% were seen once. The sequenced sample consisted of naive CD8+ T cells from blood, with Jurkat cell RNA spiked in. Subset described: FACS-sorted CD8+CD4-CCR7+CD45RA+ naive T cells. The receptors derive from a human donor in good health. Some libraries in this study had Jurkat cell RNA spiked in.

V usage is TRBV4-1 and J usage is TRBJ2-1; a possible D gene is TRBD1 (5 bases). Trimming removed 0 bases from V and 10 bases from J, with 16 bases in between. From germline, CDR1 is MGHRA and CDR2 YSYEKL. This CDR3 spans 15 amino acids. CDR3 sequence (DNA): TGCGCCAGCAGCCAAGAAGGCAGGGCGCTAGGGGAGCAGTTCTTC. Translating it yields CASSQEGRALGEQFF.

Turning to this clonotype: A much more abundant neighbour one base away suggests this may be a read error. The chain carries TRBV5-1 and TRBJ2-6, with a possible D match to TRBD2 (6 bases). Trimming left V 4 bases short and J 4 bases short, with 9 bases between. The CDR3 contains 14 residues. Per germline, CDR1 SGHRS and CDR2 YFSETQ. The CDR3 reads CASSLAGGANVLTF. CDR3 DNA sequence: TGCGCCAGCAGCCTGGCGGGGGGGGCCAACGTCCTGACTTTC.

Points on this clonotype: Since a much larger clone is just one base distant, this may be a read error. The chain employs TRBV11-3 and TRBJ1-1; 8 bases agree with TRBD1. This CDR3 is built from 15 residues. Germline V gene sequence: CDR1 SGHNT, CDR2 YENEEA. After removal of 5 bases from V and 7 bases from J, the junction contained 12 bases not matched to a gene. DNA for the CDR3: TGTGCCAGCAGCCGAGGGTCAGGGGGCAGGGTTGAAGCTTTCTTT. Translated: CASSRGSGGRVEAFF.

This clonotype was counted many times. This rearrangement joins TRBV6-2 or TRBV6-3 to TRBJ2-7; 8 bases align to TRBD2. Looked up from germline, CDR1 is MNHEY and CDR2 is SVGEGT. The J segment lost 3 bases and the V segment lost 4 bases, leaving 8 bases of the junction unmatched. The CDR3 extends over 15 amino acids. CDR3 nucleotides: TGTGCCAGCAGTTTTAACGGGAGGGCCCTCTACGAGCAGTACTTC. This translates into CASSFNGRALYEQYF.

Concerning this clonotype itself: At one of its ends the junction is not consistent with the germline gene, which may arise from a read error. The chain joins TRBV29-1 to TRBJ2-1, with 10 positions matching TRBD2. The CDR3 loop spans 14 amino acids. CDR1 and CDR2 (germline): SQVTM, ANQGSEA. The chain's CDR3 is CSVPGASGSHERFF. The CDR3, as DNA: TGCAGCGTTCCAGGTGCTAGCGGGAGCCATGAGCGGTTCTTC.

This clonotype has a count of ten or more. V and J are TRBV7-9 and TRBJ1-2; D is uncertain. This CDR3 has 9 residues. Germline assignment: CDR1 SEHNR and CDR2 FQNEAQ (reference sequence). V lost 8 bases, J lost 6 bases, and 4 bases lay in between. For the CDR3, the DNA is TGTGCCAGCGGGGATGGCTACACCTTC. Its protein is CASGDGYTF.

This clonotype was observed many times. The rearrangement uses TRBV7-9 and TRBJ2-5; TRBD2 agrees at 10 bases. V lost 2 bases to trimming and J lost 5 bases; unmatched junction nucleotides: 8. CDR1 is SEHNR, CDR2 FQNEAQ, per germline (reference sequence). This CDR3 contains 16 residues. Here the CDR3 reads CASSLILAGVGETQYF. Here the CDR3 DNA reads TGTGCCAGCAGCTTAATCCTAGCGGGAGTGGGGGAGACCCAGTACTTC.

At least ten counts were recorded for this clonotype. The J gene is TRBJ1-1, the V gene TRBV19, with 7 bases matching TRBD1. CDR1 is LNHDA and CDR2 is SQIVND in the germline V gene (reference sequence). V dropped 6 bases and J dropped 0; count of bases not matched to a gene: 10. The CDR3 is 16 residues long. The CDR3 DNA sequence: TGTGCCAGTAGAGGAAACAGGGGACTCATGAACACTGAAGCTTTCTTT. Protein product: CASRGNRGLMNTEAFF. The full variable domain, completed using reference TRBV19 and TRBJ1-1, is DGGITQSPKYLFRKEGQNVTLSCEQNLNHDAMYWYRQDPGQGLRLIYYSQIVNDFQKGDIAEGYSVSREKKESFPLTVTSAQKNPTAFYLCASRGNRGLMNTEAFFGQGTRLTVV.

CDR3 residues: CATSDHLLGNEQFF. DNA for the CDR3: TGTGCCACCAGTGACCATCTGCTAGGAAATGAGCAGTTCTTC. V usage is TRBV24-1 and J usage is TRBJ2-1; D unresolved. The germline V and J ends were trimmed by 4 bases and 7 bases, with 13 bases remaining between them. The CDR3 loop spans 14 amino acids. Germline CDR1 KGHDR, CDR2 SFDVKD.

This clonotype was recorded many times. The chain couples TRBV19 to TRBJ1-1; D possibly corresponds to TRBD1 (6 bases). Germline V gives CDR1 LNHDA, CDR2 SQIVND (reference sequence). The ends were cut back, 2 bases at V and 4 bases at J, with 11 bases in the middle. This CDR3 contains 14 residues. CDR3: CASSITGLGTEAFF. CDR3 nucleotides: TGTGCCAGTAGTATAACAGGGTTGGGCACTGAAGCTTTCTTT.

This clonotype was counted ten times or more. The J gene is TRBJ2-3, the V gene TRBV10-3; a weak D match, TRBD2 (6 bases). The V and J ends lost 7 bases and 2 bases respectively, with 16 bases between them. Looked up from germline, CDR1 is ENHRY and CDR2 is SYGVKD. This CDR3 spans 15 amino acids. The CDR3 region is CAINPTSGDTDTQYF. The CDR3 region has the DNA TGTGCCATCAATCCGACTAGTGGGGACACAGATACGCAGTATTTT.

Ten or more counts support this clonotype. This chain links TRBV19 with TRBJ2-3, with TRBD2 as a possible D gene (6 bases). The CDR3 totals 15 residues. Germline values: CDR1 LNHDA, CDR2 SQIVND (reference sequence). V gave up 6 bases and J gave up 2 bases, with 15 bases separating them. The CDR3 loop is CASRVEGLLTDTQYF. The CDR3 DNA follows: TGTGCCAGTAGGGTGGAGGGGCTACTCACAGATACGCAGTATTTT.

This clonotype was recorded at least ten times. The DNA for the CDR3 is TGTGCCAGCAGCTTAGTAGCGGGAGGGGAGATCGGGGAGCTGTTTTTT. This encodes CASSLVAGGEIGELFF. The rearrangement joins TRBV7-6 to TRBJ2-2, with 11 nucleotides matching TRBD2. The CDR3 runs to 16 residues. Trimming at V came to 1 base and at J to 7 bases, leaving 5 bases not matched to a gene. Germline V gives CDR1 SGHVS, CDR2 FNYEAQ.

As concerns this clonotype: The germline gene is not matched at one end of the junction; a read error may be the cause. This chain connects TRBV10-3 to TRBJ2-5; TRBD1 matches at 7 bases. Germline V gene data show CDR1 as ENHRY and CDR2 as SYGVKD. The CDR3 runs to 16 residues. The CDR3 DNA follows: TGTGTCATCAGCAAGGGGGTTGGACAGGCCGGGGAGACCCAGTACTTC. Its protein product is CVISKGVGQAGETQYF.

J is TRBJ2-2 and V is TRBV12-3 or TRBV12-4; D gene unclear. V lost 8 bases and J lost 2, with 6 bases in between. The CDR3 has 12 amino acids. CDR3 sequence: CASVLNTGELFF. As DNA, the CDR3 is TGTGCCAGCGTATTAAACACCGGGGAGCTGTTTTTT.

This clonotype was found many times. V is TRBV4-2 and J is TRBJ2-3; D call uncertain. The CDR3 covers 16 residues. The V gene's germline CDR1 is LGHNA and CDR2 YNFKEQ. The ends were cut back, 0 bases at V and 4 bases at J, with 14 bases in the middle. The CDR3 reads CASSQDTSIPPDTQYF. The CDR3 nucleotides are TGTGCCAGCAGCCAAGATACCTCTATTCCCCCAGATACGCAGTATTTT.

This clonotype was recorded many times. J is TRBJ2-1 and V is TRBV4-1; tentative D call: TRBD2 (6 bases). The V end was cut by 2 bases, the J end by 5 bases, with 10 bases between. Germline V gives CDR1 MGHRA, CDR2 YSYEKL. This CDR3 contains 14 residues. The CDR3 coding sequence is TGCGCCAGCAGCCAACAGCGGGTAAACAATGAGCAGTTCTTC. Its protein is CASSQQRVNNEQFF.

Details on this clonotype: A much larger clone lies one base from this, so it may be a read error. The chain couples TRBV9 to TRBJ2-3; D may be TRBD1 or TRBD2 (6 bases each). CDR1 is SGDLS and CDR2 is YYNGEE in the germline V gene. This CDR3 has 15 residues. The CDR3 reads CTSSVGGTHRDTQYF. CDR3 in DNA: TGTACCAGCAGCGTAGGGGGGACTCACCGAGATACGCAGTATTTT.

A note on this clonotype: Its ends do not fully match the called genes, so a read error is possible. The genes are TRBV4-2 and TRBJ2-3; 10 bases align to TRBD2. Germline CDR1 LGHNA, CDR2 YNFKEQ. This CDR3 is 16 amino acids long. The CDR3 bases are TGTGCCTGCAGCCAAGAAAAGCTAGCGGGAGTTGATACGCAGTATTTC. Its translation: CACSQEKLAGVDTQYF.

This chain uses TRBV19 with TRBJ2-1; D tentatively reads TRBD1 or TRBD2 (5 bases each). The CDR3 sequence is 16 residues long. CDR1 LNHDA and CDR2 SQIVND come from the germline V gene (reference sequence). The V end was cut by 6 bases, the J end by 7 bases, with 22 bases between. The CDR3 reads CASRGVSGRGGNEQFF. The DNA for the CDR3 is TGTGCCAGTAGAGGCGTTTCGGGGCGCGGTGGGAATGAGCAGTTCTTC.

Note on this clonotype: This may be a read error, as it is one base from a much larger clone. The V call is TRBV27, the J call TRBJ2-7; the match to TRBD2 covers 8 bases. V lost 5 bases to trimming and J lost 9 bases; unmatched junction nucleotides: 12. The CDR3 is 14 residues long. CDR1 and CDR2 (germline): MNHEY, SMNVEV (reference sequence). The CDR3 DNA reads TGTGCCAGCAGTCCCTATGAGGGAAGCGGGGGGCAGTACTTC. Amino acids: CASSPYEGSGGQYF.

In this sample, this clonotype turned up many times. V is TRBV11-3 and J is TRBJ2-3; 10 bases match TRBD2. CDR1 is SGHNT, CDR2 YENEEA, per germline. Losses at the gene ends were 2 bases for V and 2 bases for J; bases not matched to a gene: 4. This CDR3 contains 16 residues. The CDR3 coding sequence is TGTGCCAGCAGCTTACTAGCGGGAGACCACACAGATACGCAGTATTTT. Residues: CASSLLAGDHTDTQYF.

This clonotype showed up many times. CDR3 sequence: CASSQTLWGTYQETQYF. The DNA for the CDR3 is TGTGCCAGCAGCCAAACTTTGTGGGGAACGTACCAAGAGACCCAGTACTTC. The rearrangement links TRBV14 to TRBJ2-5, with D uncertain. V lost 2 bases and J lost 0, with 16 bases in between. This CDR3 spans 17 amino acids. Germline V gene sequence: CDR1 SGHDN, CDR2 FVKESK.

In this sample, this clonotype turned up many times. The rearrangement joins TRBV5-1 to TRBJ2-1, with D unclear. V dropped 0 bases and J dropped 7 bases, with 14 bases sitting between them. The CDR3 consists of 15 residues. Germline V gene lookup returns CDR1 SGHRS and CDR2 YFSETQ. Written as DNA, the CDR3 is TGCGCCAGCAGCTTGGAAAGTCTAACGGGTAATGAGCAGTTCTTC. Translated: CASSLESLTGNEQFF. The full variable domain, with the rest looked up from reference TRBV5-1 and TRBJ2-1, is KAGVTQTPRYLIKTRGQQVTLSCSPISGHRSVSWYQQTPGQGLQFLFEYFSETQRNKGNFPGRFSGRQFSNSRSEMNVSTLELGDSALYLCASSLESLTGNEQFFGPGTRLTVL.

This clonotype has just one count. A much larger clone lies one base from this, so it may be a read error. CDR3 DNA: TGCAGCGTTGGAATGGGACTAGCGGGCTACGAGCAGTACTTC. Translating it yields CSVGMGLAGYEQYF. The V and J genes are TRBV29-1 and TRBJ2-7; 12 nucleotides match TRBD2. There are 14 residues in the CDR3. The germline V gene encodes CDR1 SQVTM and CDR2 ANQGSEA. Trimming at V came to 4 bases and at J to 3 bases, leaving 4 bases not matched to a gene.